This entry lists 10 T cell receptor beta chains sequenced from one sample in a study of PD-1 blockade in mismatch repair-deficient tumors (dated 2017 in TCRdb). Preparation of the library involved the immunoSEQ multiplex PCR assay. TCRdb carries this immuneACCESS record with in-frame sequences only. Its versions omit some clonotypes, under half of them owing to an unresolved V gene in the studies checked, with the rest unexplained. In this sample the table shows approximately 80,000 clones, 80% to 90% of which occur a single time. Less than 6% of the sample lies in the top ten. The starting material was peripheral blood, obtained 44 weeks after starting pembrolizumab. Receptors originate from an adult with mismatch repair-deficient cancer.

The sample holds many counts of this clone. The chain employs TRBV13 and TRBJ2-7; either TRBD1 or TRBD2 may supply D (5 bases each). V dropped 4 bases and J dropped 2 bases, with 9 bases sitting between them. The CDR3 loop spans 13 amino acids. Germline assignment: CDR1 PRHDT and CDR2 FYEKMQ (reference sequence). CDR3 sequence (DNA): TGTGCCAGCAGCTGGGGGAAAACCTACGAGCAGTACTTC. As protein: CASSWGKTYEQYF.

J is TRBJ2-7 and V is TRBV5-5; 9 positions match TRBD1. This CDR3 comprises 14 residues. Germline-derived CDR1 and CDR2 are SGHKS and YYEKEE (reference sequence). After removal of 1 base from V and 7 bases from J, the junction contained 6 bases not matched to a gene. The CDR3 sequence: CASSLWDRAKEQYF. CDR3 DNA sequence: TGTGCCAGCAGCTTGTGGGACAGGGCGAAAGAGCAGTACTTC.

This clone was seen more than once but under ten times. The chain combines TRBV2 with TRBJ1-5; D is possibly TRBD1 (6 bases). V gave up 2 bases and J gave up 3 bases, with 8 bases separating them. CDR1 is SNHLY, CDR2 FYNNEI, per germline. The CDR3 totals 14 residues. The CDR3 nucleotides read TGTGCCAGCAGTGAACGGACAGCCAATCAGCCCCAGCATTTT. Amino acids: CASSERTANQPQHF.

This clone ranks as medium-sized. The chain carries TRBV2 and TRBJ2-1; tentatively, D is TRBD1 (5 bases). Germline assignment: CDR1 SNHLY and CDR2 FYNNEI. This CDR3 has 16 amino acids. V lost 6 bases to trimming and J lost 5 bases, with 20 bases between them. The CDR3, as DNA: TGTGCCAGCAGGCTACGACTGGGGCCTTTTAACAATGAGCAGTTCTTC. This translates into CASRLRLGPFNNEQFF.

The chain is built from TRBV11-2 and TRBJ1-5, with TRBD1 matching over 8 bases. Trimming took 3 bases from V and 5 from J; bases not matched to a gene: 9. The germline CDR1 and CDR2 sequences are SGHAT and FQNNGV. The CDR3 contains 16 residues. The CDR3 here is CASSFTDRGGDQPQHF. The CDR3 DNA follows: TGTGCCAGCAGCTTTACCGACAGGGGTGGCGATCAGCCCCAGCATTTT.

This chain connects TRBV13 to TRBJ2-7; TRBD1 agrees at 7 bases. Trimming took 4 bases from V and 0 from J; bases not matched to a gene: 9. The CDR3 runs 16 residues. Germline V lookup: CDR1 PRHDT, CDR2 FYEKMQ (reference sequence). CDR3 sequence reads: CASSYTSGTASYEQYF. The CDR3 DNA follows: TGTGCCAGCAGCTATACCTCCGGGACAGCCTCCTACGAGCAGTACTTC.

This clone was detected once. The gene calls are TRBV5-1 and TRBJ2-5; D perhaps matches TRBD2 (6 bases). The CDR3 is 14 residues long. Trimming took 4 bases from V and 4 from J, leaving 14 bases between them. The germline gives CDR1 SGHRS, CDR2 YFSETQ. The CDR3 spells CASSPSVGGETQYF. Here the CDR3 DNA reads TGCGCCAGCAGCCCCTCCGTCGGGGGAGAGACCCAGTACTTC.

This sequence joins TRBV5-4 and TRBJ2-7, with D perhaps matching TRBD2 (5 bases). CDR3 length equals 13 residues. The V and J ends lost 0 bases and 4 bases respectively, with 8 bases between them. Germline values: CDR1 SGHNT, CDR2 YYREEE (reference sequence). The CDR3 protein is CASSLGERYEQYF. In DNA form, the CDR3 reads TGTGCCAGCAGCTTGGGGGAGCGGTACGAGCAGTACTTC.

As for this clone: Additional DNA sequences in this sample encode the identical CDR3. The chain links TRBV19 to TRBJ1-5, with a weak D call TRBD1 (5 bases). Between the trimmed V and J ends, which lost 3 bases and 6 bases, there was a span of 6 bases. Germline V gene data show CDR1 as LNHDA and CDR2 as SQIVND (reference sequence). The CDR3 length is 12 residues. DNA of the CDR3: TGTGCCAGTAGTATCGGGGGTCAGCCCCAGCATTTT. Translation: CASSIGGQPQHF.

The chain carries TRBV5-6 and TRBJ1-1; D remains ambiguous. This CDR3 is built from 12 residues. Germline V gene sequence: CDR1 SGHDT, CDR2 YYEEEE. Trimming took 4 bases from V and 5 from J, leaving 9 bases between them. Here the CDR3 reads CASSLTLTEAFF. In DNA, the CDR3 is TGTGCCAGCAGCCTCACCTTGACTGAAGCTTTCTTT.